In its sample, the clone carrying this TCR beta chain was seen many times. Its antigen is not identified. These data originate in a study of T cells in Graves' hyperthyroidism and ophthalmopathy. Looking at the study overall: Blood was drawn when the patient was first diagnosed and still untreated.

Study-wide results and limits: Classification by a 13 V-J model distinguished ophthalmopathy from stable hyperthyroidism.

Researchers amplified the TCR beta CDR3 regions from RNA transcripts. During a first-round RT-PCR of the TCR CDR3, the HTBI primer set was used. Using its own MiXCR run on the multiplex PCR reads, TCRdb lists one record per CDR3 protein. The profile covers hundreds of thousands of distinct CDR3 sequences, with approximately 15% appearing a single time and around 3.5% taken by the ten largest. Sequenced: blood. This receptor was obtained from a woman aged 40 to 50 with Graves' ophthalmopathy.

CDR3 nucleotides: TGTGCCAGCAGCTTGCAGGGGGCAAGCACAGATACGCAGTATTTT. It translates to CASSLQGASTDTQYF. The chain links TRBV12-3 or TRBV12-4 to TRBJ2-3, with 8 positions matching TRBD1. After removal of 6 bases from V and 0 bases from J, the junction contained 5 bases not matched to a gene. The CDR3 spans 15 residues.